This T cell receptor beta chain emerged from a study of cytomegalovirus exposure and HLA in healthy donors. Of note for this clone: Its antigen is not identified.

Whole-study findings and limits: Cytomegalovirus-associated status was assigned to approximately 160 TCR beta chains.

The PCR employed 60 Vbeta primers together with 13 Jbeta primers. The protocol was immunoSEQ multiplex PCR, while the TCRdb copy is restricted to in-frame clones and leaves out a portion. Found here are 210,000 or so clones, around 87% of them singletons; the top ten hold about 1.2%. The CDR3 totals 13 residues. In germline, CDR1 is MDHEN, CDR2 SYDVKM. Deletions cut 5 bases from V and 2 bases from J, with 8 bases between. This chain connects TRBV28 to TRBJ2-3; D uncertain. Sequencing was carried out using PBMCs. This clonotype originated in a man under 40 in good health and CMV-seronegative. The CDR3 here is CASSQAITDTQYF. The DNA for the CDR3 is TGTGCCAGCAGTCAGGCTATCACAGATACGCAGTATTTT.